This TCR beta chain was captured in a study of blood T cell repertoires in COVID-19 (TCRdb year 2020). In terms of the full investigation: Samples covering the acute and convalescent phases of COVID-19 were provided by collaborators in the United States, Italy and Spain. The repertoires were released in a freely available public database meant as a resource for research on the immune response to SARS-CoV-2. The material from the prospective study consisted of cDNA or gDNA derived from T cells, B-cell-depleted T cells, or PBMCs. Where HLA class I and class II types were available, the types were taken from metadata supplied by the sample provider, not from assay-based typing. The samples were drawn from two sources: the first 160 participants of the ongoing ImmuneRACE study, and 1,000 to 1,500 subjects contributed by 6 global collaborators. Subjects who had been exposed to COVID-19, were actively infected with it, or had recovered from it provided the deeply sampled blood TCRbeta repertoires that made up the dataset. A de-identified subject ID, COVID-19 status, age in years and sex were almost always included in the sample metadata.

A single count supports this clone. The target of this receptor is not known. No base quality values were provided; no much bigger clone lies one nucleotide off. The immunoSEQ Assay, a bias-controlled multiplex PCR, was used to amplify TCRbeta CDR3 regions from genomic DNA. The study's own analysis went as follows. The number of nucleated cells in each sample was estimated by amplification of reference gene primers within the assay. To quantify the absolute abundance of each unique TCRbeta CDR3 rearrangement, sequence reads were collapsed and filtered. Productive Simpson clonality was computed per sample as the square root of Simpson's diversity index over productive rearrangements. TCRdb provides this immuneACCESS table in a form limited to in-frame rearrangements. Some clones are lacking; in checked studies, under half of them reflect an unresolved V gene, and why the rest are absent is not known. V, J and clone size reflect that table, while D and trimming were determined from the DNA. This sample is represented by approximately 170,000 clones; about four fifths of them were singletons. The ten largest clonotypes hold around 3.6% of the sample.

Including cysteine and phenylalanine, the CDR3 has 16 amino acids. Only the CDR3 DNA stays, 48 bases, in frame from base 1. Trimming costs V 7 bases and J 2 bases, and their ends lie 20 bases apart. CDR1 and CDR2 were assigned from the germline V gene as SNHLY and FYNNEI. Participants in the prospective study were aged roughly 18 to 100 years, lived in about two dozen United States geographic areas, and enrolled through a virtual design. Cohort assignment in the prospective study relied on participant-reported clinical history from a screening survey and a study questionnaire. In the prospective study, whole blood, serum and a nasopharyngeal or oropharyngeal swab were collected from each participant by mobile phlebotomists. Additional blood draws and questionnaires over an approximately 2-month period could optionally be provided by prospective study participants. Before DNA extraction, prospective study blood samples were shipped either frozen or at room temperature.

What the work shows at the level of the full study, not this receptor alone: Clinical and demographic metadata were provided uncurated, with the amount varying by source and participant.

The V and J genes are TRBV2 and TRBJ1-2, and possibly TRBD1, on 5 matching bases. The origin of this receptor is a woman in her forties or fifties in a cohort exposed to, infected with or recovered from COVID-19 (not recorded which). The sequencing input was PBMCs or T cells enriched from blood (not recorded which). CDR3 loop: CASIRTPIRSNYGYTF. The DNA sequence reads TGTGCCAGCATTCGGACACCGATCAGGTCGAACTATGGCTACACCTTC.